The 24 T cell receptor beta chains below come from one sample, sequenced in a study of human T cells and chemical hapten exposure. Time point described: pre-sensitization, week 0. As for treatment: therapeutic diphenylcyclopropenone sensitization with weekly scalp DPC. TCRdb fed the RACE reads into MiXCR, producing one record per CDR3 protein. The data show tens of thousands of distinct CDR3 sequences, 9.6% seen once. The source material was whole blood, sampled in connection with sensitization to the hapten diphenylcyclopropenone (DPC). The source of these receptors is a woman between 35 and 50 years old with alopecia areata. Some clones in this sample may be carry-over from other donors' samples.

This clonotype was observed many times. The chain couples TRBV6-1 to TRBJ1-4; D is unclear. Germline values: CDR1 MNHNS, CDR2 SASEGT. The CDR3 has 15 amino acids. Trimming took 5 bases from V and 8 from J, leaving 18 bases between them. The CDR3 sequence is CASSIQPSPREKLFF. DNA of the CDR3: TGTGCCAGCAGTATTCAACCCAGTCCGAGGGAAAAACTGTTTTTT.

In this sample, this clonotype turned up a few times. This chain uses TRBV7-2 with TRBJ2-5, with 8 bases fitting TRBD1. V dropped 2 bases and J dropped 2; count of bases not matched to a gene: 4. This CDR3 has 15 residues. The germline gives CDR1 SGHTA, CDR2 FQGNSA. The CDR3 protein is CASSLRTGWQETQYF. In DNA, the CDR3 is TGTGCCAGCAGCTTAAGGACAGGGTGGCAAGAGACCCAGTACTTC. Drawing the rest from reference TRBV7-2 and TRBJ2-5, the complete variable domain is GAGVSQSPSNKVTEKGKDVELRCDPISGHTALYWYRQSLGQGLEFLIYFQGNSAPDKSGLPSDRFSAERTGGSVSTLTIQRTQQEDSAVYLCASSLRTGWQETQYFGPGTRLLVL.

This clonotype has a count of ten or more. The chain employs TRBV9 and TRBJ1-2; D is possibly TRBD1 (5 bases). Germline V gene lookup returns CDR1 SGDLS and CDR2 YYNGEE. The CDR3 is made up of 13 amino acids. V was cut by 2 bases and J by 6 bases, with 11 bases left in between. This chain's CDR3 is CASSVAREDGYTF. CDR3 DNA sequence: TGTGCCAGCAGCGTCGCCAGGGAAGATGGCTACACCTTC.

This clonotype was detected many times. This rearrangement joins TRBV7-2 to TRBJ2-1; the match to TRBD2 covers 8 bases. V trimming: 5 bases; J trimming: 2 bases; junction bases outside the gene matches: 8. Germline values: CDR1 SGHTA, CDR2 FQGNSA. CDR3 length: 16 residues. The CDR3 protein is CASSPLAGTTYNEQFF. The CDR3 bases are TGTGCCAGCAGCCCTTTAGCGGGGACTACCTACAATGAGCAGTTCTTC.

This clonotype was found a few times. The gene calls are TRBV7-2 and TRBJ2-2; D might be TRBD1 (6 bases). V lost 6 bases and J lost 2, with 13 bases in between. CDR3 size: 15 residues. Looked up from germline, CDR1 is SGHTA and CDR2 is FQGNSA. CDR3: CASRRQAANTGELFF. DNA of the CDR3: TGTGCCAGCAGACGACAGGCGGCCAACACCGGGGAGCTGTTTTTT.

The chain employs TRBV4-3 and TRBJ2-2; D unclear. This CDR3 comprises 16 residues. V lost 0 bases and J lost 4, with 12 bases in between. The V gene's germline CDR1 is LGHNA and CDR2 YSLEER. DNA for the CDR3: TGCGCCAGCAGCCAAGATAGACACCTCGGCACCGGGGAGCTGTTTTTT. Translated, it gives CASSQDRHLGTGELFF.

The chain links TRBV10-3 to TRBJ1-6; D is possibly TRBD1 (5 bases). V was shortened by 7 bases and J by 10 bases, with 14 bases between the two germline ends. The CDR3 is 13 amino acids. Germline CDR1 ENHRY, CDR2 SYGVKD. CDR3 protein: CAIKRDWGSPLHF. The CDR3 region has the DNA TGTGCCATCAAACGGGACTGGGGCTCACCCCTCCACTTT.

This clonotype was detected many times. The chain couples TRBV29-1 to TRBJ1-2, with D possibly being TRBD1 (5 bases). The germline CDR1 and CDR2 sequences are SQVTM and ANQGSEA. The CDR3 is 14 residues long. Trimming shortened V by 6 bases and J by 6 bases, and 20 bases separated the two germline ends. CDR3 sequence reads: CSVGHSRQVDGYTF. In DNA form, the CDR3 reads TGCAGCGTAGGACACTCACGTCAAGTGGATGGCTACACCTTC.

This clonotype came up many times. This sequence joins TRBV27 and TRBJ1-1; D gene uncertain. Germline V CDR1 and CDR2: MNHEY, SMNVEV (reference sequence). V lost 4 bases, J lost 8 bases, and 11 bases lay in between. CDR3 length equals 12 residues. As DNA, the CDR3 is TGTGCCAGCAGTTCCCCGTTAGGGGAAGCTTTCTTT. Amino acid sequence: CASSSPLGEAFF.

This clonotype came up many times. V gene TRBV7-2 combines with J gene TRBJ2-7; 8 positions agree with TRBD1. Germline V gene data show CDR1 as SGHTA and CDR2 as FQGNSA. V was pared by 4 bases and J by 2 bases, with 7 bases of the junction left unmatched. The CDR3 length is 15 residues. In nucleotides, the CDR3 is TGTGCCAGCAGCTCCAGACAGGGGAATACCTACGAGCAGTACTTC. Encoded protein: CASSSRQGNTYEQYF.

At least ten counts were recorded for this clonotype. This sequence joins TRBV20-1 and TRBJ1-2, with 8 bases that match TRBD1. Germline V lookup: CDR1 DFQATT, CDR2 SNEGSKA (reference sequence). The CDR3 spans 14 residues. V lost 0 bases and J lost 8; bases outside the gene matches: 8. The CDR3 DNA reads as TGCAGTGCTAGAGATCGACAGGGGTATGCCGGCTACACCTTC. It encodes CSARDRQGYAGYTF.

This chain uses TRBV6-2 or TRBV6-3 with TRBJ1-2; no definite D call. Germline V lookup: CDR1 MNHEY, CDR2 SVGEGT. Trimming stripped 3 bases from V and 5 bases from J, with 16 bases between. The CDR3 contains 15 residues. CDR3 sequence reads: CASSYERTPIYGYTF. The CDR3 nucleotides are TGTGCCAGCAGTTATGAGAGGACGCCCATTTATGGCTACACCTTC.

The V gene is TRBV30, the J gene TRBJ2-4, with TRBD1 identical over 7 bases. J was trimmed by 7 bases and V by 5 bases; bases with no gene match: 8. CDR3 length: 13 residues. Germline-derived CDR1 and CDR2 are GTSNPN and SVGIG (reference sequence). The CDR3 nucleotides are TGTGCCTGGTCGACAGGGCTTTCGAACATTCAGTACTTC. It codes for CAWSTGLSNIQYF.

Regarding this clonotype: This may be a read error, as it is one base from a much larger clone. V is TRBV7-9 and J is TRBJ2-7, with no clear D. Trimming took off 5 bases at V and 2 bases at J, with 7 bases between the two ends. Germline CDR1 SEHNR, CDR2 FQNEAQ (reference sequence). This CDR3 region has 12 residues. The CDR3 DNA sequence: TGTGCCAGCAGCCCTCAAACCTACGAGCAGTACTTC. Protein sequence: CASSPQTYEQYF.

This clonotype appeared many times. The chain couples TRBV4-1 to TRBJ1-5, with D hard to call. The ends were cut back, 0 bases at V and 5 bases at J, with 11 bases in the middle. CDR1 and CDR2 (germline): MGHRA, YSYEKL. CDR3 length equals 15 residues. CDR3 bases: TGCGCCAGCAGCCAAGATGGGTCCGAGGATCAGCCCCAGCATTTT. Its translation: CASSQDGSEDQPQHF.

CDR3 protein: CAWSSLPPGLAGGLEIEQYF. The CDR3 DNA follows: TGTGCCTGGAGTTCGCTCCCCCCGGGACTAGCGGGGGGGCTCGAGATCGAGCAGTACTTC. V usage is TRBV30 and J usage is TRBJ2-7; TRBD2 agrees at 16 bases. Germline CDR1 reads GTSNPN; CDR2 reads SVGIG (reference sequence). There are 20 residues in the CDR3. Unmatched junction bases numbered 19, after V lost 2 bases and J lost 6 bases.

There are many counts of this clonotype. The V gene is TRBV29-1, the J gene TRBJ2-7; maybe TRBD2 (6 bases). This CDR3 region has 14 residues. Germline V lookup: CDR1 SQVTM, CDR2 ANQGSEA. V shed 6 bases and J shed 1 base, with 16 bases lying between them. The CDR3 bases are TGCAGCGTGGCCCCCGGGACTGAGTCCTACGAGCAGTACTTC. Its protein is CSVAPGTESYEQYF.

In this sample, this clonotype turned up many times. The chain carries TRBV7-9 and TRBJ2-7; TRBD1 matches at 7 bases. V lost 1 base and J lost 5; bases outside the gene matches: 11. CDR3 length: 16 amino acids. Germline values: CDR1 SEHNR, CDR2 FQNEAQ (reference sequence). The CDR3 reads CASSLVGGQDLDEQYF. DNA of the CDR3: TGTGCCAGCAGCTTAGTAGGCGGACAGGACCTCGACGAGCAGTACTTC.

This clonotype was found many times. The gene calls are TRBV6-5 and TRBJ1-5; 12 bases line up with TRBD1. V shed 7 bases, J shed 5 bases, and the junction held 6 bases outside the gene matches. Germline V gene data show CDR1 as MNHEY and CDR2 as SVGAGI. This CDR3 is built from 15 residues. The CDR3 bases are TGTGCCAGCAAAGGGACAGGGGGCAGCGATCAGCCCCAGCATTTT. Its translation: CASKGTGGSDQPQHF.

Concerning this clonotype: With a much larger clone just one base away, this may be a read error. This chain uses TRBV19 with TRBJ2-2; TRBD1 aligns across 7 bases. Germline values: CDR1 LNHDA, CDR2 SQIVND (reference sequence). The CDR3 runs 13 residues. With V trimmed by 11 bases and J by 4 bases, 7 bases remained unmatched. The CDR3 nucleotides are TGTGCCGTAGGACAGGTGAGCACCGGGGAGCTGTTTTTT. Residues: CAVGQVSTGELFF. Complete variable domain (other parts from reference TRBV19 and TRBJ2-2): DGGITQSPKYLFRKEGQNVTLSCEQNLNHDAMYWYRQDPGQGLRLIYYSQIVNDFQKGDIAEGYSVSREKKESFPLTVTSAQKNPTAFYLCAVGQVSTGELFFGEGSRLTVL.

The gene calls are TRBV20-1 and TRBJ2-3, with TRBD2 identical over 10 bases. Germline V gene data show CDR1 as DFQATT and CDR2 as SNEGSKA (reference sequence). This CDR3 has 13 residues. The CDR3 sequence: CSRLAGATDTQYF. The CDR3 DNA reads as TGCAGCCGGCTAGCGGGGGCCACAGATACGCAGTATTTT.

This clonotype was counted between two and nine times. The chain is built from TRBV29-1 and TRBJ1-1, with D unclear. V dropped 5 bases and J dropped 0 bases, with 10 bases sitting between them. CDR1 SQVTM and CDR2 ANQGSEA come from the germline V gene. CDR3 length: 13 amino acids. CDR3 loop: CSVLFGMNTEAFF. The CDR3, as DNA: TGCAGCGTTTTGTTCGGAATGAACACTGAAGCTTTCTTT.

The chain joins TRBV7-7 to TRBJ2-7, with 10 bases lining up with TRBD2. CDR3 length: 16 amino acids. V trimming: 5 bases; J trimming: 3 bases; junction bases outside the gene matches: 10. Per the germline V gene, CDR1 is SSHAT and CDR2 is FNYEAQ (reference sequence). The CDR3, as DNA: TGTGCCAGCAGCCCAGCCGGAGCGGGGGGGATCTACGAGCAGTACTTC. This sequence encodes CASSPAGAGGIYEQYF.

In this sample, this clonotype turned up many times. The CDR3 DNA reads TGTGCCATCAGTGAGCGCCCCCCTAGCGGGGCCAGCCAAGAGACCCAGTACTTC. Amino acids: CAISERPPSGASQETQYF. V gene TRBV10-3 combines with J gene TRBJ2-5, with 9 bases matching TRBD2. The V gene end was trimmed by 2 bases and the J gene end by 1 base; junction bases not matched to a gene: 11. Per the germline V gene, CDR1 is ENHRY and CDR2 is SYGVKD. The CDR3 covers 18 residues.